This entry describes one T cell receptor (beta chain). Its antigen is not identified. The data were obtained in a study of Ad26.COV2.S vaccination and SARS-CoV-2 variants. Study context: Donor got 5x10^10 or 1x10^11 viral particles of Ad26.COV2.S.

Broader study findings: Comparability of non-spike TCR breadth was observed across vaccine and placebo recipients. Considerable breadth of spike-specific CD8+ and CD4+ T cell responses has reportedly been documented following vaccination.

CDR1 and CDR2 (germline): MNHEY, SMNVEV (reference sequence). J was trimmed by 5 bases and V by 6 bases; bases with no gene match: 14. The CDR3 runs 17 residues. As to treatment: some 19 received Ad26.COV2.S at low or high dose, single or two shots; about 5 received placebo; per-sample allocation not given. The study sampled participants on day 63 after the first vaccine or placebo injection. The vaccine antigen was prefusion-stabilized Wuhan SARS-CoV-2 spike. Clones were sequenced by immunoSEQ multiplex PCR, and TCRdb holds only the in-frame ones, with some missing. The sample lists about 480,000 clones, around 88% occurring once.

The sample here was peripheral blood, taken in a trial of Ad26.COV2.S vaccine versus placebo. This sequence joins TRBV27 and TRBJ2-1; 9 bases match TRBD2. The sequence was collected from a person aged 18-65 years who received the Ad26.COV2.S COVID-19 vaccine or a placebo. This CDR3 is CASSFLKRTSAHNEQFF. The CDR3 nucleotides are TGTGCCAGCAGCTTTCTTAAACGGACTAGCGCCCACAATGAGCAGTTCTTC.